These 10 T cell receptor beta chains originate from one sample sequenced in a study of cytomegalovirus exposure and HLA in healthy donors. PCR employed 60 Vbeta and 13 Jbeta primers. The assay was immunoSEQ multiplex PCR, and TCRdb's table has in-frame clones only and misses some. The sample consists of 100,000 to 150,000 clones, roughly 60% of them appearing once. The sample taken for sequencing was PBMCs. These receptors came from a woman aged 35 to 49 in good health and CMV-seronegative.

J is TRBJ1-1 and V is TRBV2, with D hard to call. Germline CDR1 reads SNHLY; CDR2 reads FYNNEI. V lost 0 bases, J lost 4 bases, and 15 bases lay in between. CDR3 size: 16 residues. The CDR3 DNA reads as TGTGCCAGCAGTGAAGCGCTAGTAGGCCCGGGCACTGAAGCTTTCTTT. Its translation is CASSEALVGPGTEAFF.

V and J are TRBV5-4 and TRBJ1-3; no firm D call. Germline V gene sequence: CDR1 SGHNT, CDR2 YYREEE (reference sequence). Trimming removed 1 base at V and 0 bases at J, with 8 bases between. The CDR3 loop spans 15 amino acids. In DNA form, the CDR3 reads TGTGCCAGCAGCTTGTCTGGGAGCTCTGGAAACACCATATATTTT. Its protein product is CASSLSGSSGNTIYF.

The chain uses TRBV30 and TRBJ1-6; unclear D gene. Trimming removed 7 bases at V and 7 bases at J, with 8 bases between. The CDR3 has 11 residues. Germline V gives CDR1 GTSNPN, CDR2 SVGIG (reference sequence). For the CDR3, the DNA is TGTGCCTCCAGATGGAATTCACCCCTCCACTTT. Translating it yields CASRWNSPLHF. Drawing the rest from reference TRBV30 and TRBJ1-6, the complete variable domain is SQTIHQWPATLVQPVGSPLSLECTVEGTSNPNLYWYRQAAGRGLQLLFYSVGIGQISSEVPQNLSASRPQDRQFILSSKKLLLSDSGFYLCASRWNSPLHFGNGTRLTVT.

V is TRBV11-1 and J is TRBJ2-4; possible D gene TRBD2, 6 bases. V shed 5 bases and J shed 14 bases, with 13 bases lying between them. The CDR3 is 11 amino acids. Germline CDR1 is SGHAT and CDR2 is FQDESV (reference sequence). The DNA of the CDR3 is TGTGCCAGCAGCGCCGGGAGCCAGGAGTACTTC. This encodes CASSAGSQEYF.

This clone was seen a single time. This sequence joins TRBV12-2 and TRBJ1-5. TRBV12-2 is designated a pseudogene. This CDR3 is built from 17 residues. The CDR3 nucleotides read TGTGCAAGTCGCTTAGTTTCCGGGGGAAGGAGCAATCAGCCCCAGCATTTT. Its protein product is CASRLVSGGRSNQPQHF.

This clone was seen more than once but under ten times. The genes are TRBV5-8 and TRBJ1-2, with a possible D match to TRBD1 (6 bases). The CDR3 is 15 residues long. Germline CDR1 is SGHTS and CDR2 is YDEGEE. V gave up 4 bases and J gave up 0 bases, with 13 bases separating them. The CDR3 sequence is CASSPTEGANYGYTF. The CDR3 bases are TGTGCCAGCAGCCCAACCGAGGGGGCTAACTATGGCTACACCTTC.

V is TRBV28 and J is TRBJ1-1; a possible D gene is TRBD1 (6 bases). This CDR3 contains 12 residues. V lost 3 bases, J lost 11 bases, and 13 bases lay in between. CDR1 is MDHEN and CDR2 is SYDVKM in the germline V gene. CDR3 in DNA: TGTGCCAGCAGTTTGGGGCAGGGGCAGGCTTTCTTT. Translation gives CASSLGQGQAFF.

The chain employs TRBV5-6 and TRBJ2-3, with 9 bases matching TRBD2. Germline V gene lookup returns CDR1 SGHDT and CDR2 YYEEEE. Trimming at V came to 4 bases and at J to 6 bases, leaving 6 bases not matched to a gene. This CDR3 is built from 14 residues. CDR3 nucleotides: TGTGCCAGCAGCCCGGGGAGCGGGGGGGATACGCAGTATTTT. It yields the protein CASSPGSGGDTQYF.

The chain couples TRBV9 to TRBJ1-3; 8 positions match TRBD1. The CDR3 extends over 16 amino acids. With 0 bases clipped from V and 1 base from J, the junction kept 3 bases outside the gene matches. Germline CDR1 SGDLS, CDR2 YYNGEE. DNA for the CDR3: TGTGCCAGCAGCGTAGAGGACAGGGCTTCTGGAAACACCATATATTTT. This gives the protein CASSVEDRASGNTIYF. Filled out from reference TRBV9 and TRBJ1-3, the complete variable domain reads DSGVTQTPKHLITATGQRVTLRCSPRSGDLSVYWYQQSLDQGLQFLIQYYNGEERAKGNILERFSAQQFPDLHSELNLSSLELGDSALYFCASSVEDRASGNTIYFGEGSWLTVV.

CDR3 protein: CASSQAVVDRGPQPQHF. CDR3 DNA sequence: TGTGCCAGCAGCCAAGCTGTTGTGGACAGGGGGCCTCAGCCCCAGCATTTT. The chain has TRBV4-2 and TRBJ1-5, with 11 bases identical to TRBD1. The germline V gene encodes CDR1 LGHNA and CDR2 YNFKEQ. Losses at the gene ends were 1 base for V and 6 bases for J; bases not matched to a gene: 8. There are 17 residues in the CDR3.